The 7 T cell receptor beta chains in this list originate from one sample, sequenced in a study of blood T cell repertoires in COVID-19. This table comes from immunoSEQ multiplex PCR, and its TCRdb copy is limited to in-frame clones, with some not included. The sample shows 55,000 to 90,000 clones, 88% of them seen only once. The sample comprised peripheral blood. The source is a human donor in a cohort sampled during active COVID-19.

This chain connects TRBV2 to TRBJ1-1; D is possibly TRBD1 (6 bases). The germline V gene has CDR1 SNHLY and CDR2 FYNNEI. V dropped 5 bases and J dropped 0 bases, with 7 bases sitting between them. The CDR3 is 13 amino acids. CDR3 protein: CASSQGLNTEAFF. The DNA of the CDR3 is TGTGCCAGCAGTCAGGGGCTGAACACTGAAGCTTTCTTT.

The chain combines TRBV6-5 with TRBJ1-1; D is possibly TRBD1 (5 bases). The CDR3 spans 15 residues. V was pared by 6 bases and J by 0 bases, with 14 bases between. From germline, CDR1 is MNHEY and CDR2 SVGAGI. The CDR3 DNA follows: TGTGCCAGCAGAAGGGGCGGACCGTTGAACACTGAAGCTTTCTTT. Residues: CASRRGGPLNTEAFF.

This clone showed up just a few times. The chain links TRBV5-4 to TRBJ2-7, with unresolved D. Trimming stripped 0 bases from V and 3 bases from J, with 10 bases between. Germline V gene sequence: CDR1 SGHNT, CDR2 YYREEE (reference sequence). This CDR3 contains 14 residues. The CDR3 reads CASSLAGFVYEQYV. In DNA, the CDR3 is TGTGCCAGCAGCTTGGCTGGCTTCGTCTACGAGCAGTACGTC.

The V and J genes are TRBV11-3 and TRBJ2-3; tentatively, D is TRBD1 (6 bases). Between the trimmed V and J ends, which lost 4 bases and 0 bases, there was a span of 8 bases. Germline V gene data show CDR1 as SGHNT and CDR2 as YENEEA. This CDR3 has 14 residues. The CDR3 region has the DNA TGTGCCAGCAGCTCAGGACAGAGCACAGATACGCAGTATTTT. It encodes CASSSGQSTDTQYF.

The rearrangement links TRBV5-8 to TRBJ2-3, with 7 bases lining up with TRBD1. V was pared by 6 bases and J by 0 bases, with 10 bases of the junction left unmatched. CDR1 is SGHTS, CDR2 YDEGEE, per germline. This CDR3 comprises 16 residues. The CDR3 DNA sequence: TGTGCCAGCACCTATGGGTTGGACAGGAGCACAGATACGCAGTATTTT. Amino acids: CASTYGLDRSTDTQYF.

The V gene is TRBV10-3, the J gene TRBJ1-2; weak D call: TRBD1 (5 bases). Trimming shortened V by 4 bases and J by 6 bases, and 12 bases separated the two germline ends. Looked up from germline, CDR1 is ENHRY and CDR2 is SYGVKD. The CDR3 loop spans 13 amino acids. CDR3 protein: CAISGRGTDGYTF. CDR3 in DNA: TGTGCCATCAGTGGGCGGGGGACGGATGGCTACACCTTC.

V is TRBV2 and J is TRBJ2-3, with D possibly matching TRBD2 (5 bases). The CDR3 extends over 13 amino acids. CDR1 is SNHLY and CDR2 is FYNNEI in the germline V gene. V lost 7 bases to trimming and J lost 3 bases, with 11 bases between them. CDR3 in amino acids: CASNGRGTDTQYF. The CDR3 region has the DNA TGTGCCAGCAATGGGAGAGGGACAGATACGCAGTATTTT.